This T cell receptor (beta chain) was sequenced for a study of shared clonotypes between healthy human individuals. Overall study results and limits: Around 5% was the fraction of naive CD4 clonotypes found shared across a handful of donors. The expectation was that sequencing depth would affect clonotype sharing among donors.

Only CD45RO-negative cells positively selected for CCR7 counted as naive CD8 cells, so terminally differentiated effector memory CD45RA+ cells were excluded. Measured with immunoSEQ multiplex PCR; TCRdb has only the in-frame clones, and not every one. The table records about 2.2 million clones, 85% to 95% of them present only once. Remarks on this clone: Its antigen is currently unknown.

The sequence came from a man aged 18 to 30 in good health. Some clones in this sample may be carry-over from other donors' samples. The sequenced sample was naive CD8+ T cells from PBMCs.

The CDR3 region has the DNA TGTGCCAGCAGCTACGGACATCTCATGAACACTGAAGCTTTCTTT. The encoded protein is CASSYGHLMNTEAFF. The chain links TRBV7-8 to TRBJ1-1, with a weak D call TRBD1 (5 bases). CDR3 length: 15 residues. CDR1 is SGHVS, CDR2 FQNEAQ, per germline. Trimming removed 4 bases at V and 0 bases at J, with 12 bases between.